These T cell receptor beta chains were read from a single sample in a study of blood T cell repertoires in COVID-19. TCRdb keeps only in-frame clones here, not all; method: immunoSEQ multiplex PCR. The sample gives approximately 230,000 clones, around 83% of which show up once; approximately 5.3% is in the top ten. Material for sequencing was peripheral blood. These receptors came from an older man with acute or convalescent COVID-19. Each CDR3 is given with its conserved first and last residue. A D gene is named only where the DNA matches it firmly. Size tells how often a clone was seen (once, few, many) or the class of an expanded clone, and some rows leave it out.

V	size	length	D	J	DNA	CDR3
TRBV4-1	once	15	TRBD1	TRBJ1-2	TGCGCCAGCAGCCGGGGACAGCAGGATAACTATGGCTACACCTTC	CASSRGQQDNYGYTF
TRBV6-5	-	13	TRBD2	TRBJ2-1	TGTGCCAGCAGGGCTAGCGGGGACAATGAGCAGTTCTTC	CASRASGDNEQFF
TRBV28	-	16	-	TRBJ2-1	TGTGCCAGCAGCAATACAGGGCGGTTGCCCCGCAATGAGCAGTTCTTC	CASSNTGRLPRNEQFF
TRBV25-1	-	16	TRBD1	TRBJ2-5	TGTGCCAGCAGTCCCTCCGGGACAGGGCAGCGGGAGACCCAGTACTTC	CASSPSGTGQRETQYF
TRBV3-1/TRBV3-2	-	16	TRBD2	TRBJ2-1	TGTGCCAGCAGCCTATCGCGGGGGGGGCTATCCAATGAGCAGTTCTTC	CASSLSRGGLSNEQFF
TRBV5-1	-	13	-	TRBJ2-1	TGCGCCAGCAGCTTGATGCCAGACAATGAGCAGTTCTTC	CASSLMPDNEQFF
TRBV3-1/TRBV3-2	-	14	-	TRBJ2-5	TGTGCCAGCAGCCAAGTGGCGGGAAGGGTGACCCAGTACTTC	CASSQVAGRVTQYF
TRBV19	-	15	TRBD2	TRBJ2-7	TGTGCCAGTAGTATAGACGGCGGGGGAGAGTACGAGCAGTACTTC	CASSIDGGGEYEQYF
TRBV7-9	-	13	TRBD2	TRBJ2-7	TGTGCCAGCAGGAGACTAGCGGGATGGGAGCAGTACTTC	CASRRLAGWEQYF
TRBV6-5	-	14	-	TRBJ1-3	TGTGCCAGCGCTACAACAGGGTTTGGAAACACCATATATTTT	CASATTGFGNTIYF
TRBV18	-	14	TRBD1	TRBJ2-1	TGTGCCAGCTCCCCAAACAGGGGCAAGGGTGAGCAGTTCTTC	CASSPNRGKGEQFF
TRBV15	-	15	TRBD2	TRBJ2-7	TGTGCCACCAGCAGGGCGGGAGGTACTTTCTACGAGCAGTACTTC	CATSRAGGTFYEQYF
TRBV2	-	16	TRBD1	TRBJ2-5	TGTGCCAGCAGGGGATCGGGGACAGGGGTACAAGAGACCCAGTACTTC	CASRGSGTGVQETQYF
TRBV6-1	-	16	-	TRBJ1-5	TGTGCCAGCAGTGAAGATTACACGTTTAGCAATCAGCCCCAGCATTTT	CASSEDYTFSNQPQHF
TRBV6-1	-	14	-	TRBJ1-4	TGTGCCAGCAGTGAACGAGGGTATAATGAAAAACTGTTTTTT	CASSERGYNEKLFF
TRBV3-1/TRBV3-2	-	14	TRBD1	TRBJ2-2	TGTGCCAGCAGCCCCCGACAGGGCACCGGGGAGCTGTTTTTT	CASSPRQGTGELFF
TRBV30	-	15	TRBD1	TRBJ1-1	TGTGCCTGGAGTGTCAAGGACAGGGGGGTAACTGAAGCTTTCTTT	CAWSVKDRGVTEAFF
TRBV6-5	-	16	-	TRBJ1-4	TGTGCCAGCAGTTACTCCCGCGGACAGACAAATGAAAAACTGTTTTTT	CASSYSRGQTNEKLFF
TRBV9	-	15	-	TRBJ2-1	TGTGCCAGCAGCGTAGGGCAGGGACACTACAATGAGCAGTTCTTC	CASSVGQGHYNEQFF
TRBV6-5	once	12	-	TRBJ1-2	TGTGCCAGCACCCAGGGTTCAAGAGGCTACACCTTC	CASTQGSRGYTF
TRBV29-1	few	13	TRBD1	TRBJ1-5	TGCAGCGCCTCCGGGACAGATCAGGAGCCCCAGCATTTT	CSASGTDQEPQHF
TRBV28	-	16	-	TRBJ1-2	TGTGCCAGCAGTTTCGGGGACAAACATTTGGAGTATGGCTACACCTTC	CASSFGDKHLEYGYTF
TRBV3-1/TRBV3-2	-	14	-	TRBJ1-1	TGTGCCAGCAGCAACCAAGGAGGGGACACTGAAGCTTTCTTT	CASSNQGGDTEAFF
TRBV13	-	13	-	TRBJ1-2	TGTGCCAGCAGCTTAGGGACAGCCTATGGCTACACCTTC	CASSLGTAYGYTF
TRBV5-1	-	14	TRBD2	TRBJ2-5	TGCGCCAGCAGCTTGCCGGGGGGCCAAGAGACCCAGTACTTC	CASSLPGGQETQYF
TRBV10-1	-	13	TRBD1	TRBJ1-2	TGCGCCAGCAGTGAGGACAGGGTGGTTGGCTACACCTTC	CASSEDRVVGYTF
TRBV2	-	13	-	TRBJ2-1	TGTGCCAGCAGGGAAATCTCCACAGGTGAGCAGTTCTTC	CASREISTGEQFF
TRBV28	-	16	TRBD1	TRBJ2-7	TGTGCCAGCAGGTTACAGGGGACGGACAGGGGAGGGGAGCAGTACTTC	CASRLQGTDRGGEQYF
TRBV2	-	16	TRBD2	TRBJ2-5	TGTGCCAGCAGTGAAATAGGCGGGAGGGCCGGTGAGACCCAGTACTTC	CASSEIGGRAGETQYF
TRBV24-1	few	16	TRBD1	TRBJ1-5	TGTGCCACCAGTGATCCCACTGGACAGGGTGATCAGCCCCAGCATTTT	CATSDPTGQGDQPQHF
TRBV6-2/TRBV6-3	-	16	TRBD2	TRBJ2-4	TGTGCCAGCAGTTACTCGGCGGGAGTGTTGGGAAACATTCAGTACTTC	CASSYSAGVLGNIQYF
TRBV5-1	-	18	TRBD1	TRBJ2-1	TGCGCCAGCAGCTTGGGTCCCCCGGGGACAGGGTCGGTGAATGAGCAGTTCTTC	CASSLGPPGTGSVNEQFF
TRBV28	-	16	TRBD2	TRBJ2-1	TGTGCCAGCTCCTCCGCCCTAGCGGCCTCCTACAATGAGCAGTTCTTC	CASSSALAASYNEQFF
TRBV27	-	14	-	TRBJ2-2	TGTGCCAGCAGTTTTGGCAGATACACCGGGGAGCTGTTTTTT	CASSFGRYTGELFF
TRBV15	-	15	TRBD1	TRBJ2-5	TGTGCCACCAGCAGAGCGGGGACAGGGGGTCCGACCCAGTACTTC	CATSRAGTGGPTQYF
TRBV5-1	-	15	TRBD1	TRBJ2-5	TGCGCCAGCAGCTTGGATTGGACAGGGAAAGAGACCCAGTACTTC	CASSLDWTGKETQYF
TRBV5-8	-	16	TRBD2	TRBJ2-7	TGTGCCAGCAGCGCCGGACTAGCGGGACGGTCCTACGAGCAGTACTTC	CASSAGLAGRSYEQYF
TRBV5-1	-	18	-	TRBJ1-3	TGCGCCAGCAGCTTGTTAGGCGGGGCGGAACGCTCTGGAAACACCATATATTTT	CASSLLGGAERSGNTIYF
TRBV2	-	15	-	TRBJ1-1	TGTGCCAGCAGTCCCCTTGCTGTCAGGAACACTGAAGCTTTCTTT	CASSPLAVRNTEAFF
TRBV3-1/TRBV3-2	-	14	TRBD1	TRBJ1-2	TGTGCCAGCAGACGACAGGGAGAGGACTATGGCTACACCTTC	CASRRQGEDYGYTF
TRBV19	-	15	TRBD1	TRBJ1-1	TGTGCCAGTACCGGGACAGCAATAATGAACACTGAAGCTTTCTTT	CASTGTAIMNTEAFF
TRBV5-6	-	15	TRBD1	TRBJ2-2	TGTGCCAGCAGCTTGGGACAGGGGGTCCCCGGGGAGCTGTTTTTT	CASSLGQGVPGELFF
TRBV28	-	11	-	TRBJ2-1	TGTGCCACCAATCAGGGGTACGAGCAGTTCTTC	CATNQGYEQFF
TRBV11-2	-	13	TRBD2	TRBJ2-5	TGTGCCAGCAGAGGACTAGCGGGGGAGACCCAGTACTTC	CASRGLAGETQYF
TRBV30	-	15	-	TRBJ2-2	TGTGCCTGGAGTGTGTTGGACTCGAACACCGGGGAGCTGTTTTTT	CAWSVLDSNTGELFF
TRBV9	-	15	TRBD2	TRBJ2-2	TGTGCCCGCAGCTCGGGGGGGGCGGTCGCCGGGGAGCTGTTTTTT	CARSSGGAVAGELFF
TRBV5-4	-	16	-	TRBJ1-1	TGTGCCAGCAGCTTGGGGGGCCCTTTCCGGGACACTGAAGCTTTCTTT	CASSLGGPFRDTEAFF
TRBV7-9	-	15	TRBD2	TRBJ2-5	TGTGCCAGCAGCTTCGGGACTAGCGGGCGGGAGACCCAGTACTTC	CASSFGTSGRETQYF
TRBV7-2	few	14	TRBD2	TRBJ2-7	TGTGCCAGCAGAAGCAGCGGGGGGGCTTACGAGCAGTACTTC	CASRSSGGAYEQYF
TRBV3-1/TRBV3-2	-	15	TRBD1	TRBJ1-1	TGTGCCAGCAGCCGCCCCGGGACAGGTGAGCCCGAAGCTTTCTTT	CASSRPGTGEPEAFF
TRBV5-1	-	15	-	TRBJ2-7	TGCGCCAGCAGCTTGGGGGTTCGGGGGATGTACGAGCAGTACTTC	CASSLGVRGMYEQYF
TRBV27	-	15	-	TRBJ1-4	TGTGCCAGCAGCAGTAGTTGGCAGGGTGGTGAAAAACTGTTTTTT	CASSSSWQGGEKLFF
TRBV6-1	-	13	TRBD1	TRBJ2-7	TGTGCCAGCAGTGAGAACAGGGGGCCCGGGCAGTACTTC	CASSENRGPGQYF
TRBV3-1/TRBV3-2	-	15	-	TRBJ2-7	TGTGCCAGCAGCCACCCATTTGACGGAGACTACGAGCAGTACTTC	CASSHPFDGDYEQYF
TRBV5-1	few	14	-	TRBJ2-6	TGCGCCAGCAGGCCTACCTCTGGGGCCAACGTCCTGACTTTC	CASRPTSGANVLTF